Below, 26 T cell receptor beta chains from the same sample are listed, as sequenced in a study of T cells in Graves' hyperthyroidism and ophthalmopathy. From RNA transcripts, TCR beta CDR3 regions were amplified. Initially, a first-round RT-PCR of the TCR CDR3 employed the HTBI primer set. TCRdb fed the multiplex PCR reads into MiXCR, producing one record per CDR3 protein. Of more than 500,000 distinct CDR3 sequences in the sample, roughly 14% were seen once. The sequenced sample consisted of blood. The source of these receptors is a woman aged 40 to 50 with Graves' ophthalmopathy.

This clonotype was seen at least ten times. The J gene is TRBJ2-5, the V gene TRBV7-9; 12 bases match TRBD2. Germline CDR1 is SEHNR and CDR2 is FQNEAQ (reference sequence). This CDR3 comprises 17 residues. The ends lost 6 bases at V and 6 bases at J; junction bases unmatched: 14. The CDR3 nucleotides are TGTGCCAGCAGGGGGTTCACGACTAGCGGGAGTGAGAAGACCCAGTACTTC. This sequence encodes CASRGFTTSGSEKTQYF. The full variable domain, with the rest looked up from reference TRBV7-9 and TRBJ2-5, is DTGVSQNPRHKITKRGQNVTFRCDPISEHNRLYWYRQTLGQGPEFLTYFQNEAQLEKSRLLSDRFSAERPKGSFSTLEIQRTEQGDSAMYLCASRGFTTSGSEKTQYFGPGTRLLVL.

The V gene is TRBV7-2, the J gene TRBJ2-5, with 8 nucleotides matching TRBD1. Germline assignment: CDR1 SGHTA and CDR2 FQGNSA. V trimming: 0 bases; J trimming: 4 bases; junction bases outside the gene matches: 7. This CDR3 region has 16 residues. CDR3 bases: TGTGCCAGCAGCTTAGCGGCAGGGGGCTTTCGAGAGACCCAGTACTTC. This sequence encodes CASSLAAGGFRETQYF.

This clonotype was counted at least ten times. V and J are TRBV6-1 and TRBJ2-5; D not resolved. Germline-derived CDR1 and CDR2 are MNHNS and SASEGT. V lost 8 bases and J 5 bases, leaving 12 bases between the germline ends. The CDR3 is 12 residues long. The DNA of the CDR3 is TGTGCCAGCTCTAATAGTTTGGAGACCCAGTACTTC. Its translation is CASSNSLETQYF.

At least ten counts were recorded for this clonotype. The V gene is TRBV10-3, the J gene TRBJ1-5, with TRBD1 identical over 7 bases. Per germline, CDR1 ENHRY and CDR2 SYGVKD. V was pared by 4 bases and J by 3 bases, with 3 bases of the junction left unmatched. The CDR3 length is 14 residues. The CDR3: CAISAGQDNQPQHF. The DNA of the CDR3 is TGTGCCATCAGTGCCGGACAGGACAATCAGCCCCAGCATTTT.

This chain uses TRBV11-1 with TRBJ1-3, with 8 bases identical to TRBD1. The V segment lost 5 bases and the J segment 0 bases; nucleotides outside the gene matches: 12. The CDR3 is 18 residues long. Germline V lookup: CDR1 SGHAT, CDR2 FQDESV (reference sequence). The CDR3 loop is CASSPGQGYGHSGNTIYF. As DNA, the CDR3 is TGTGCCAGCAGCCCCGGACAGGGCTACGGCCACTCTGGAAACACCATATATTTT.

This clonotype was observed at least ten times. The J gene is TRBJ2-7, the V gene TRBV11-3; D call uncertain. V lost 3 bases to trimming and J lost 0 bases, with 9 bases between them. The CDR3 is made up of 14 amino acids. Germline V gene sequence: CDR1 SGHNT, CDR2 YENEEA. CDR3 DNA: TGTGCCAGCAGCTTGGAAGCATACTCCTACGAGCAGTACTTC. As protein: CASSLEAYSYEQYF.

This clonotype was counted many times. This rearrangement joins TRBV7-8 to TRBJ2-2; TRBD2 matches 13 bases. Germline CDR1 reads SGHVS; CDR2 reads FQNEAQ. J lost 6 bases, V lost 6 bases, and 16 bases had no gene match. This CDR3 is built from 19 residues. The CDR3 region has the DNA TGTGCCAGCAGGGCACTGGGGACTAGCGGGAATGGTGCCCCCGGGGAGCTGTTTTTT. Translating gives CASRALGTSGNGAPGELFF.

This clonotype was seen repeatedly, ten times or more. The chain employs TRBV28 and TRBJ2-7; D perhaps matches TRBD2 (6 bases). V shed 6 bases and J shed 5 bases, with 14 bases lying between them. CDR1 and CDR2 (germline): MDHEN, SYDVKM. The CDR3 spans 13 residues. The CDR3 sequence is CASSPRGYNEQYF. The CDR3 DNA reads TGTGCCAGCAGCCCCCGGGGGTATAACGAGCAGTACTTC.

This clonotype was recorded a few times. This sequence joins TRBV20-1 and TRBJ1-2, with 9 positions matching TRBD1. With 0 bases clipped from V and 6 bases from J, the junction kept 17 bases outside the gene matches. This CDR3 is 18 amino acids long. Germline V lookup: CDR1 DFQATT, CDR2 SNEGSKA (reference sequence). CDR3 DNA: TGCAGTGCTAGAGATTTGGCTCGACAGGGGGTCCTCCGCGATGGCTACACCTTC. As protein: CSARDLARQGVLRDGYTF.

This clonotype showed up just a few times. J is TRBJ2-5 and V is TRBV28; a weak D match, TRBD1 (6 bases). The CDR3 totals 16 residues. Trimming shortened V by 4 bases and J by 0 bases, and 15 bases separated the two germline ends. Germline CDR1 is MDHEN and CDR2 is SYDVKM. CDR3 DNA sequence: TGTGCCAGCAGTTCGGTAGGCCGGACAGACCAAGAGACCCAGTACTTC. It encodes CASSSVGRTDQETQYF.

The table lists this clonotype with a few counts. DNA of the CDR3: TGTGCCACCAGTGATTTGGGTTCTATGCGACACGGCTCCCCTGGGTACGAGCAGTACTTC. Its protein is CATSDLGSMRHGSPGYEQYF. This chain joins TRBV24-1 and TRBJ2-7; D is unclear. V lost 0 bases, J lost 4 bases, and 27 bases lay in between. Per the germline V gene, CDR1 is KGHDR and CDR2 is SFDVKD. This CDR3 is 20 amino acids long.

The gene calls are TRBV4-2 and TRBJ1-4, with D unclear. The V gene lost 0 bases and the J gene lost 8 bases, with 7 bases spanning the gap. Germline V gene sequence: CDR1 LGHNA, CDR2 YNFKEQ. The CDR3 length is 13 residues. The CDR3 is CASSQEYSEKLFF. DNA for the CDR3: TGTGCCAGCAGCCAAGAATATTCCGAAAAACTGTTTTTT.

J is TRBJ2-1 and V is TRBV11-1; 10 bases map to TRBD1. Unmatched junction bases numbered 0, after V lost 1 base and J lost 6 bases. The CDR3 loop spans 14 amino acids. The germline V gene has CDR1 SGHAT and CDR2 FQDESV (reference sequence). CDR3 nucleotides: TGTGCCAGCAGCTTAGGGACAGGGGGCAATGAGCAGTTCTTC. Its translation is CASSLGTGGNEQFF.

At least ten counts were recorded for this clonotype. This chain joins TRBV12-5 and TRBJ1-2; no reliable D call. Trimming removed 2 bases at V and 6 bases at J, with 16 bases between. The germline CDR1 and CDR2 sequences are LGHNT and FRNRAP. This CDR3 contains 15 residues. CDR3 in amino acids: CASGLLSGRTHGYTF. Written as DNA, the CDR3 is TGTGCTAGTGGTTTGTTATCGGGCAGGACCCATGGCTACACCTTC.

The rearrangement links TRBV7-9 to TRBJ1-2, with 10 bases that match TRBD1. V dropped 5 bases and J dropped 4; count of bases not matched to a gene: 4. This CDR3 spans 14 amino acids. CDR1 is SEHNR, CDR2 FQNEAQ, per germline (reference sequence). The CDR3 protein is CASSIGDRGYGYTF. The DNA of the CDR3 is TGTGCCAGCAGCATAGGGGACAGGGGCTATGGCTACACCTTC.

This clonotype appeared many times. CDR3: CASSFEIQGYGYTF. CDR3 sequence (DNA): TGTGCCAGCAGTTTCGAAATACAGGGGTATGGCTACACCTTC. V is TRBV28 and J is TRBJ1-2; 7 bases align to TRBD1. Germline V gives CDR1 MDHEN, CDR2 SYDVKM. Losses at the gene ends were 3 bases for V and 5 bases for J; bases not matched to a gene: 6. This CDR3 has 14 residues.

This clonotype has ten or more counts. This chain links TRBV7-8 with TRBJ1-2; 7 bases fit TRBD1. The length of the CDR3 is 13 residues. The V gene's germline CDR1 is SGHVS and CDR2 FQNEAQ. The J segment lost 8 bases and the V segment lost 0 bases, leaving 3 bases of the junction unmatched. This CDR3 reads CASSLADRTGYTF. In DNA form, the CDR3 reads TGTGCCAGCAGCTTAGCGGACAGGACGGGCTACACCTTC.

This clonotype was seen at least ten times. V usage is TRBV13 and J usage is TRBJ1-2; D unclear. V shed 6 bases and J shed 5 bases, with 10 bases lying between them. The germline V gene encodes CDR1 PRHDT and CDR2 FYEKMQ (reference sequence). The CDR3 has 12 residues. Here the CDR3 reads CASSRGFYGYTF. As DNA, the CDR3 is TGTGCCAGCAGTCGCGGGTTTTATGGCTACACCTTC.

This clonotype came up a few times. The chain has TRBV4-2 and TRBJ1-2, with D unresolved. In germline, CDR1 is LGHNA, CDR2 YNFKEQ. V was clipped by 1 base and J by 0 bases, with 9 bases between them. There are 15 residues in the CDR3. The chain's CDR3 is CASSQGPETNYGYTF. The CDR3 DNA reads TGTGCCAGCAGCCAAGGGCCAGAGACTAACTATGGCTACACCTTC.

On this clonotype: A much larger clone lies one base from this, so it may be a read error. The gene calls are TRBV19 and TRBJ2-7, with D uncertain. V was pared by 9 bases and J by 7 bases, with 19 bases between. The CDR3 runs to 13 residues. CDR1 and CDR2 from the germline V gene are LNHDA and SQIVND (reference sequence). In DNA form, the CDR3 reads TGTGCCAGAAGTGGTCACTCTGAGGAGGAGCAGTACTTC. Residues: CARSGHSEEEQYF.

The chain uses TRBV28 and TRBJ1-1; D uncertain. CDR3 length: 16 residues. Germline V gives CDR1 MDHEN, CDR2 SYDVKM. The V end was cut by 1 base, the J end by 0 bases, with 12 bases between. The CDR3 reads CASSLSVVGMNTEAFF. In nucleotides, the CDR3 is TGTGCCAGCAGTTTATCCGTGGTGGGGATGAACACTGAAGCTTTCTTT.

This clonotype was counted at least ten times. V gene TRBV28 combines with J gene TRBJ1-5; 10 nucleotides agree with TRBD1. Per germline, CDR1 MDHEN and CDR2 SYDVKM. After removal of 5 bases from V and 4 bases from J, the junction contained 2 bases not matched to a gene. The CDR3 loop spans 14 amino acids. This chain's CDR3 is CASSTGQGNQPQHF. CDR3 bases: TGTGCCAGCAGTACGGGACAGGGGAATCAGCCCCAGCATTTT.

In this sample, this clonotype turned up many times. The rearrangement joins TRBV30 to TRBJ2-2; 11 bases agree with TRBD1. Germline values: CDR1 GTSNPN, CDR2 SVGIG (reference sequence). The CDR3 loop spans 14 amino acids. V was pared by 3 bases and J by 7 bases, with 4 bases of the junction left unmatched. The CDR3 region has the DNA TGTGCCTGGAGCGGGGACAGGGGGTTCGGGGAGCTGTTTTTT. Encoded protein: CAWSGDRGFGELFF.

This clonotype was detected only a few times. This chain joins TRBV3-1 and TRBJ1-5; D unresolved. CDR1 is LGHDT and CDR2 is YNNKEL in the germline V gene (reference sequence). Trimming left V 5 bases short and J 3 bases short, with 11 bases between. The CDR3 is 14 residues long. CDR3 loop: CASSSRASNQPQHF. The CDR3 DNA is TGTGCCAGCAGCTCGCGGGCCTCCAATCAGCCCCAGCATTTT.

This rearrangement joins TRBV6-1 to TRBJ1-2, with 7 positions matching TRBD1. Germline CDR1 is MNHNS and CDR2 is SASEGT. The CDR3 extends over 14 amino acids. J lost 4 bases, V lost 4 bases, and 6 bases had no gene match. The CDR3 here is CASSARDSRYGYTF. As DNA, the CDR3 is TGTGCCAGCAGTGCCCGGGACAGCCGCTATGGCTACACCTTC.

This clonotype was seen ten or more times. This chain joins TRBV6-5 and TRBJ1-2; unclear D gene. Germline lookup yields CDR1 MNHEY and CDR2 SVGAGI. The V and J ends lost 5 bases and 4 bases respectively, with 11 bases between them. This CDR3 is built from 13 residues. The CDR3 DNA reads TGTGCCAGCAGTCGTGACGGACTCTATGGCTACACCTTC. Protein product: CASSRDGLYGYTF.